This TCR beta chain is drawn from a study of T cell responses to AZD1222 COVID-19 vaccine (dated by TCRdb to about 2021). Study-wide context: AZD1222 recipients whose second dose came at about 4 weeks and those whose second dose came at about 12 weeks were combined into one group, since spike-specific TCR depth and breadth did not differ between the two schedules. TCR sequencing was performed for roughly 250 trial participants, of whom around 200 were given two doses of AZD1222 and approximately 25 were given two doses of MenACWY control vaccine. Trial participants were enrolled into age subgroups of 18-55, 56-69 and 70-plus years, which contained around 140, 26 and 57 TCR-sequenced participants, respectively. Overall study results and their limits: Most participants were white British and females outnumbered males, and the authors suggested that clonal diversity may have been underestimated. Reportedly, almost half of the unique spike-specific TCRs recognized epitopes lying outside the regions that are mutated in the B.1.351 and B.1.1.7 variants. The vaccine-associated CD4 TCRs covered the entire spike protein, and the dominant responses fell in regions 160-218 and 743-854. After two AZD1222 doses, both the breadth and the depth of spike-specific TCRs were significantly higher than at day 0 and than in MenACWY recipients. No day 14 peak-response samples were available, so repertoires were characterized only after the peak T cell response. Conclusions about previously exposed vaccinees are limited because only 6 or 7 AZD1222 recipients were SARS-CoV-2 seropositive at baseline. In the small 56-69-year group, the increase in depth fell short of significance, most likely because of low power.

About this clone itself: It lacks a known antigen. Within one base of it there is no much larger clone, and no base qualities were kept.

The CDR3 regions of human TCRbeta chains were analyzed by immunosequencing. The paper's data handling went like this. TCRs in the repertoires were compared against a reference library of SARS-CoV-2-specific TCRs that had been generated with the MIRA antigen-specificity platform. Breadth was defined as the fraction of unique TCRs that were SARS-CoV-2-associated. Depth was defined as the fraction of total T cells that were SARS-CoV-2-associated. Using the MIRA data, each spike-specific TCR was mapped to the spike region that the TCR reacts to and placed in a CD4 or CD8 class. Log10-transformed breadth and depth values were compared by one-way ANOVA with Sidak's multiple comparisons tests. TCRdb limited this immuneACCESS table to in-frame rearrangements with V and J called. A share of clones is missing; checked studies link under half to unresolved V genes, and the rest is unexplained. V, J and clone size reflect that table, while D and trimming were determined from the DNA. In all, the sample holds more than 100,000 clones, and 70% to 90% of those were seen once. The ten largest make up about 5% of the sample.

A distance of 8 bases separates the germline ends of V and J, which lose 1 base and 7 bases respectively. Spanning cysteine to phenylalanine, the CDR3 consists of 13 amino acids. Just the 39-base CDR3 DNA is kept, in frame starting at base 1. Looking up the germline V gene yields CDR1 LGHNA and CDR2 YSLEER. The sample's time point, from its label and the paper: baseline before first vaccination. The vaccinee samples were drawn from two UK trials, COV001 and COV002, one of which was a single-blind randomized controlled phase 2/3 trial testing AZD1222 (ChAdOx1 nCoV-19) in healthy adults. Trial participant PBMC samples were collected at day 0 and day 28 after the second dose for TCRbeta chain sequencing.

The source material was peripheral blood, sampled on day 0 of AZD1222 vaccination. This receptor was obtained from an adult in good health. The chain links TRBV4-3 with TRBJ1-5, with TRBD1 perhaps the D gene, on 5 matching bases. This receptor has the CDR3 CASSQVGGQPQHF. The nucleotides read TGCGCCAGCAGCCAAGTTGGGGGACAGCCCCAGCATTTT.